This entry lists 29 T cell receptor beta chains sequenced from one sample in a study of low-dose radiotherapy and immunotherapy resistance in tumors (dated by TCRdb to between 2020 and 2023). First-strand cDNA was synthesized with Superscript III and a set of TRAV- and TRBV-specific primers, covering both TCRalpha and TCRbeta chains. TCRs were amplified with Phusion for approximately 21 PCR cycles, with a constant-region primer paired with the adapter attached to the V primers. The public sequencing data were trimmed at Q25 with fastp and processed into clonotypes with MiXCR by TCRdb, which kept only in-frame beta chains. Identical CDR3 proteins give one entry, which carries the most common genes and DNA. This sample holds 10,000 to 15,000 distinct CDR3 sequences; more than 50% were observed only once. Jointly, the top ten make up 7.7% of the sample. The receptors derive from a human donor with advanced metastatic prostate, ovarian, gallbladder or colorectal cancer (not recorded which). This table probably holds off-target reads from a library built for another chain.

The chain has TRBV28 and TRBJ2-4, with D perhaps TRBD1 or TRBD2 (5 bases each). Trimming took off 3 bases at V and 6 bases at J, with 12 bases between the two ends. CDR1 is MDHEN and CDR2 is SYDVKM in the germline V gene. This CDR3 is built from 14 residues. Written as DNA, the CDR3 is TGTGCCAGCAGTTTTCCCGGGGCTGGAAACATTCAGTACTTC. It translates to CASSFPGAGNIQYF.

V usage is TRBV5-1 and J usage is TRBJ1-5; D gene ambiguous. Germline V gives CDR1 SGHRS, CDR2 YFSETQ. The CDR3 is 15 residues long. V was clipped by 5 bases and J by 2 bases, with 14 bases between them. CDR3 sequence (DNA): TGCGCCAGCAGGGAGGGTCCATACGGCAATCAGCCCCAGCATTTT. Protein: CASREGPYGNQPQHF.

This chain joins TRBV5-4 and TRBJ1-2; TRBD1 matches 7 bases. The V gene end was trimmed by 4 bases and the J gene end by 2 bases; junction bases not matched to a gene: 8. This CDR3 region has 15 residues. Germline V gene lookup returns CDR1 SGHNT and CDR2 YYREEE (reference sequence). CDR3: CASSIGDRENYGYTF. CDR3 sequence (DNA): TGTGCCAGCAGCATAGGGGACAGAGAGAACTATGGCTACACCTTC.

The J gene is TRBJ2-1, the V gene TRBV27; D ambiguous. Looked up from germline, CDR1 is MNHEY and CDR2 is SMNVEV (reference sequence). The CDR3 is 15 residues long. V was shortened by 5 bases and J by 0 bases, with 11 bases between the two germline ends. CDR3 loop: CASSKDRSSYNEQFF. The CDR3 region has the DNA TGTGCCAGCAGTAAAGATAGGAGCTCCTACAATGAGCAGTTCTTC.

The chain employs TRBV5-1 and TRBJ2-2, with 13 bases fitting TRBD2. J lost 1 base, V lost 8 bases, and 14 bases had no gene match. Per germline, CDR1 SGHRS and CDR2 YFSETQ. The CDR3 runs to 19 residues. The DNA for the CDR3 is TGCGCCAGTAGATATGGACTAGCGGGAGACCAAGAGAACACCGGGGAGCTGTTTTTT. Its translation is CASRYGLAGDQENTGELFF. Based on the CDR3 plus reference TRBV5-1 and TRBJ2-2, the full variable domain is KAGVTQTPRYLIKTRGQQVTLSCSPISGHRSVSWYQQTPGQGLQFLFEYFSETQRNKGNFPGRFSGRQFSNSRSEMNVSTLELGDSALYLCASRYGLAGDQENTGELFFGEGSRLTVL.

The CDR3 coding sequence is TGTGCCAGCAGCCCAGAGGCGGATAGCAATCAGCCCCAGCATTTT. Its translation is CASSPEADSNQPQHF. The chain links TRBV7-6 to TRBJ1-5; D is ambiguous. The V and J ends lost 5 bases and 0 bases respectively, with 11 bases between them. The CDR3 contains 15 residues. CDR1 is SGHVS, CDR2 FNYEAQ, per germline. Full variable domain (remainder filled in from reference TRBV7-6 and TRBJ1-5): GAGVSQSPRYKVTKRGQDVALRCDPISGHVSLYWYRQALGQGPEFLTYFNYEAQQDKSGLPNDRFSAERPEGSISTLTIQRTEQRDSAMYRCASSPEADSNQPQHFGDGTRLSIL.

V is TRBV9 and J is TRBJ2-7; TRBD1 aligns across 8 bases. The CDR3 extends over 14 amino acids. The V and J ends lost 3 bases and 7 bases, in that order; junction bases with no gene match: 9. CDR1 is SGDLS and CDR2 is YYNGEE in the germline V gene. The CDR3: CASSDGQGRGEQYF. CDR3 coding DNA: TGTGCCAGCAGCGATGGACAGGGACGGGGTGAGCAGTACTTC.

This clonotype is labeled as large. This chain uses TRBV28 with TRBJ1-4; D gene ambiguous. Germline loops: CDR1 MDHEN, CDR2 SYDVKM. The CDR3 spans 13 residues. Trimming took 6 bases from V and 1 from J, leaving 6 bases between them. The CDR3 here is CASRGITNEKLFF. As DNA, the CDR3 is TGTGCCAGCAGGGGAATAACTAATGAAAAACTGTTTTTT.

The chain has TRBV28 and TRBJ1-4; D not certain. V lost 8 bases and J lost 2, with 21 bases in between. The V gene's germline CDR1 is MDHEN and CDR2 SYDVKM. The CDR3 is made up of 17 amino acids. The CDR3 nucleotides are TGTGCCAGCCGCCCCCTGGGGAGTGTATCGACTAATGAAAAACTGTTTTTT. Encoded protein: CASRPLGSVSTNEKLFF.

The CDR3 is CASSLRNRVHEQYF. The CDR3 DNA reads as TGTGCCAGCAGTTTAAGAAATAGGGTCCACGAGCAGTACTTC. The chain employs TRBV28 and TRBJ2-7; D remains unclear. V lost 2 bases and J lost 5, with 13 bases in between. The germline gives CDR1 MDHEN, CDR2 SYDVKM. This CDR3 spans 14 amino acids.

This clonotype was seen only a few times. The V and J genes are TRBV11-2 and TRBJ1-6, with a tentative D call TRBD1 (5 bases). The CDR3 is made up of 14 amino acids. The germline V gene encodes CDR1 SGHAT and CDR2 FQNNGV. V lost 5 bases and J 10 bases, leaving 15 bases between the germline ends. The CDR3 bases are TGTGCCAGCAGCCCCAAGGGGTCGGAGTCACCCCTCCACTTT. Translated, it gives CASSPKGSESPLHF.

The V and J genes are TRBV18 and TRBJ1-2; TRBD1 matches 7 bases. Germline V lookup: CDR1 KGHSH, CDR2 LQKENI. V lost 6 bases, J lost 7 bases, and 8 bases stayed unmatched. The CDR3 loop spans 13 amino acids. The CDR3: CASSQGTASGYTF. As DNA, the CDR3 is TGTGCCAGCTCGCAAGGGACAGCATCTGGCTACACCTTC.

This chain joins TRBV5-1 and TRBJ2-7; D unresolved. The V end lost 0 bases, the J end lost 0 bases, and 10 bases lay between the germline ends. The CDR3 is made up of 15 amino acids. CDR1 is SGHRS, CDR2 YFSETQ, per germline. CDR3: CASSLVPGASYEQYF. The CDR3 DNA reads TGCGCCAGCAGCTTGGTTCCAGGCGCCTCCTACGAGCAGTACTTC.

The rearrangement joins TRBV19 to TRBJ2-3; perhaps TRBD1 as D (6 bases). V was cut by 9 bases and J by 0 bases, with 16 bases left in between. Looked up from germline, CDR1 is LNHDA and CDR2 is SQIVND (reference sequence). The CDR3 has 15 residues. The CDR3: CASSLTGPSTDTQYF. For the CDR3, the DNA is TGTGCCAGCTCCCTTACAGGGCCCAGCACAGATACGCAGTATTTT.

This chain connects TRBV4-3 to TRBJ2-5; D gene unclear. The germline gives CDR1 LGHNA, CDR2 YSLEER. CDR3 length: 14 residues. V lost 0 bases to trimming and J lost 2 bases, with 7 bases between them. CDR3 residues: CASSQDWVQETQYF. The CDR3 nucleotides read TGCGCCAGCAGCCAAGATTGGGTTCAAGAGACCCAGTACTTC.

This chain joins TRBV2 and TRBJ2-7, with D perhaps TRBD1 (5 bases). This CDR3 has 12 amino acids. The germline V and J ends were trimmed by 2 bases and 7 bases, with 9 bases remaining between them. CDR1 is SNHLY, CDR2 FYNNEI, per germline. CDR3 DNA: TGTGCCAGCAGTGAACAGGGTATTGAGCAGTACTTC. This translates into CASSEQGIEQYF.

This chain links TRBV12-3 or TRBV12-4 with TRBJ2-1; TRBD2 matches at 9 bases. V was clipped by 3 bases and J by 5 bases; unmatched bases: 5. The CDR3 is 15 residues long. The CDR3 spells CASSFWRGGNNEQFF. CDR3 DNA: TGTGCCAGCAGTTTTTGGCGGGGGGGAAACAATGAGCAGTTCTTC.

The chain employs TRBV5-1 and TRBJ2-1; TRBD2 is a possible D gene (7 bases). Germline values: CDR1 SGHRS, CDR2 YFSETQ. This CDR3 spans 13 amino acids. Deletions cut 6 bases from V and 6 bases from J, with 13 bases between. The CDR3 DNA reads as TGCGCCAGCACTAGGCGGGGGCTCAATGAGCAGTTCTTC. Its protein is CASTRRGLNEQFF.

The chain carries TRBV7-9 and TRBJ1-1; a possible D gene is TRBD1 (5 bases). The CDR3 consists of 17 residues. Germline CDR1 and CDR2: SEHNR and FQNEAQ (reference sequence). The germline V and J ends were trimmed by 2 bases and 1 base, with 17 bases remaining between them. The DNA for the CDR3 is TGTGCCAGCAGCTTATACGCAGGGATGATTACGAACACTGAAGCTTTCTTT. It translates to CASSLYAGMITNTEAFF.

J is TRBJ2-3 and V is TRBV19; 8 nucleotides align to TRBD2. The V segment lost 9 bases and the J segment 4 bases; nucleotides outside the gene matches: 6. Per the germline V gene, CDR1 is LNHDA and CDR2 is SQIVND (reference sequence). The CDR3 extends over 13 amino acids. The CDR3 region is CASTTSGADTQYF. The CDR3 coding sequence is TGTGCCAGCACAACTAGCGGAGCAGATACGCAGTATTTT.

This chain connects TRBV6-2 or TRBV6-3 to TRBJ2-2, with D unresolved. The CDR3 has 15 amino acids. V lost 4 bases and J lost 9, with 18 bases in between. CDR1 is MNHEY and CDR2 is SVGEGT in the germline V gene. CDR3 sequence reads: CASSLLVTETRELFF. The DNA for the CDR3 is TGTGCCAGCAGTTTGCTCGTGACCGAAACCCGGGAGCTGTTTTTT.

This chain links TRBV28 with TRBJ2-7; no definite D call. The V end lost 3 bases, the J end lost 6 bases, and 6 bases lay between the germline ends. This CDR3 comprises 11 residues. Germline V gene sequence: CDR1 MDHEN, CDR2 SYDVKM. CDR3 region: CASSFWGEQYF. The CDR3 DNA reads TGTGCCAGCAGTTTCTGGGGCGAGCAGTACTTC.

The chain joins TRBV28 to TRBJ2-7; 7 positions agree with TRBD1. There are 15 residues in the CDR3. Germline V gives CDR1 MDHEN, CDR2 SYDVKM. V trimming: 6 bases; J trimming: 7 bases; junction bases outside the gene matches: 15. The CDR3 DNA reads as TGTGCCAGCAGCACGACAGGGACCGGAACACGAGAGCAGTACTTC. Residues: CASSTTGTGTREQYF.

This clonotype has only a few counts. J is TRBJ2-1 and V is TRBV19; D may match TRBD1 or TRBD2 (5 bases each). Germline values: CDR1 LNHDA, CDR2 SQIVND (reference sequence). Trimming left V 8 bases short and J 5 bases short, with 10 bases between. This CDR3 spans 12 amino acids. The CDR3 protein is CASRDGHNEQFF. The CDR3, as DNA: TGTGCCAGTCGGGACGGCCACAATGAGCAGTTCTTC.

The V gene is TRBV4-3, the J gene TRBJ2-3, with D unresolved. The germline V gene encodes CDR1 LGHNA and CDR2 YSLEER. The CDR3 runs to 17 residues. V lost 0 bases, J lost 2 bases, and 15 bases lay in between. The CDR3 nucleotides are TGCGCCAGCAGCCAAGATCACACTTTGGGGTCCACAGATACGCAGTATTTT. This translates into CASSQDHTLGSTDTQYF.

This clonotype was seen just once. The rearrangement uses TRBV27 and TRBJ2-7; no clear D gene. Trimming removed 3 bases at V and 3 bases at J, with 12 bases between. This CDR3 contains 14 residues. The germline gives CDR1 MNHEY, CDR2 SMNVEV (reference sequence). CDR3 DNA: TGTGCCAGCAGTTTTAGCTTTGGTGGCTACGAGCAGTACTTC. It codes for CASSFSFGGYEQYF.

CDR3 region: CASSLLAGSNEQYF. The CDR3 bases are TGCGCCAGCAGCCTCCTAGCGGGAAGTAACGAGCAGTACTTC. The J gene is TRBJ2-7, the V gene TRBV4-3; TRBD2 matches 9 bases. This CDR3 contains 14 residues. Trimming cost V 4 bases and J 5 bases; bases outside gene matches: 6. Looked up from germline, CDR1 is LGHNA and CDR2 is YSLEER.

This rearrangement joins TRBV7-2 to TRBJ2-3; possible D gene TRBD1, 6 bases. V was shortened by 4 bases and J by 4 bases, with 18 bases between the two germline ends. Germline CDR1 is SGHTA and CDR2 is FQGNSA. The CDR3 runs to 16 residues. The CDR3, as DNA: TGTGCCAGCAGCTCCTCGGGACAAGGCTGGGCAGATACGCAGTATTTT. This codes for CASSSSGQGWADTQYF.

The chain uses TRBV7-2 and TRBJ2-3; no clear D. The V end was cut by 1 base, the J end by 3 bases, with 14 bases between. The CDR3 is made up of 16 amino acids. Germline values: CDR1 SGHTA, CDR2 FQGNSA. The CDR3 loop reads CASSLEASLPTDTQYF. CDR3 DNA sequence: TGTGCCAGCAGCTTAGAGGCAAGCCTACCAACAGATACGCAGTATTTT.